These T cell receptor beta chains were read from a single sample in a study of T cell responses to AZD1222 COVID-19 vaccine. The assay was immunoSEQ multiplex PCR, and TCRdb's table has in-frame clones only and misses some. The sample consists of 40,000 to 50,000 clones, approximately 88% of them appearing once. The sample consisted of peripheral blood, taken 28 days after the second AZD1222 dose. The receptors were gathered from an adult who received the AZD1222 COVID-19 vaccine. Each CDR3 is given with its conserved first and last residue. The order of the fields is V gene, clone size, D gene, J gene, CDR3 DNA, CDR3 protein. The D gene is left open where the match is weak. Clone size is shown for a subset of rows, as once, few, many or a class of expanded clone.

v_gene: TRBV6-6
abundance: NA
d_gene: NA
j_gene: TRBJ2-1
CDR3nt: TGTGCCAGCAGCCCCGGTGTCCAACGGAATGAGCAGTTCTTC
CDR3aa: CASSPGVQRNEQFF

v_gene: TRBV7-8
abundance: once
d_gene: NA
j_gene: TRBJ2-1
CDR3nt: TGTGCCAGCAGCTCACAGAGACTGGGGGTGGGTGAGCAGTTCTTC
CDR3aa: CASSSQRLGVGEQFF

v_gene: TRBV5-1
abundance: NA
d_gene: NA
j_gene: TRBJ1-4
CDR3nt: TGCGCCAGCAGCTTGGGTAGCCGAAGAGATGAAAAACTGTTTTTT
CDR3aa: CASSLGSRRDEKLFF

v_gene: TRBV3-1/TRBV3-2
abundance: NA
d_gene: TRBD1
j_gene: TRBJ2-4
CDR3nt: TGTGCCAGCAGCGAAGACAGGGGGGGATTTCTAGGCAAAAACATTCAGTACTTC
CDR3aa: CASSEDRGGFLGKNIQYF

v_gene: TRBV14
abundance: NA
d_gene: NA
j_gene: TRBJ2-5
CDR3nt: TGTGCCAGCAGCCCTATCGGGACAAACAAAGAGACCCAGTACTTC
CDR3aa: CASSPIGTNKETQYF

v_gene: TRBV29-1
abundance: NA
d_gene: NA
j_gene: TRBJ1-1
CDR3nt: TGCAGCGTCCCGCCATTTGGGGCCATGAACACTGAAGCTTTCTTT
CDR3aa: CSVPPFGAMNTEAFF

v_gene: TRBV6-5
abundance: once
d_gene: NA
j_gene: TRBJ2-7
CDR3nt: TGTGCCAGCAGTTTCGCAGGGGGGGACTTCACCTACGAGCAGTACTTC
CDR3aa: CASSFAGGDFTYEQYF

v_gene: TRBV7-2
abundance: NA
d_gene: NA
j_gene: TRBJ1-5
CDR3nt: TGTGCCAGCAGTTACGGGACTACAACCCAGCATTTT
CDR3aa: CASSYGTTTQHF

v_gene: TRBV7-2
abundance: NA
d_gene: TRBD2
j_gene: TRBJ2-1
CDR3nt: TGTGCCAGCAGCTTAGTGGCGGGAGCGGTTAATGAGCAGTTCTTC
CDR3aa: CASSLVAGAVNEQFF

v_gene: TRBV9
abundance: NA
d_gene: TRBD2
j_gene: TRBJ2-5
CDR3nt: TGTGCCAGCAGCTTTAGCGGGAGGGATGATGAGACCCAGTACTTC
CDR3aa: CASSFSGRDDETQYF